This T cell receptor (beta chain) was recorded in a study of early T cells in non-severe SARS-CoV-2 infection. Unique molecular identifiers (one per individual cDNA molecule) were attached. MiXCR was run by TCRdb on the 5' RACE reads, yielding one entry per CDR3 protein. Of about 110,000 distinct CDR3 sequences in the sample, roughly 11% were seen once. This clonotype was seen ten or more times. Trimming at V came to 0 bases and at J to 3 bases, leaving 2 bases not matched to a gene. The CDR3 spans 14 residues. The germline gives CDR1 SGHRS, CDR2 YFSETQ. The sample consisted of whole blood. The chain couples TRBV5-1 to TRBJ1-2; 7 bases agree with TRBD1. This clonotype was sampled from an adult who was a healthcare worker with PCR-confirmed SARS-CoV-2 infection or an uninfected control (not recorded which). In DNA form, the CDR3 reads TGCGCCAGCAGCTTGGGGCAGGGGGACTATGGCTACACCTTC. Translating gives CASSLGQGDYGYTF.